Each of the 25 T cell receptor beta chains below was sequenced from the same sample in a study of shared clonotypes between healthy human individuals. Selected positively for CCR7 and CD45RO-negative, naive CD8 cells excluded terminally differentiated effector memory CD45RA+ cells. The method was immunoSEQ multiplex PCR; TCRdb's version includes in-frame clones alone and lacks a portion of them. This table holds millions of clones, 85% to 95% found once. Sequencing input: naive CD8+ T cells from PBMCs. Receptors originate from a man younger than 30 in good health. Some clones in this sample may be carry-over from other donors' samples.

This clone was seen a few times. V usage is TRBV29-1 and J usage is TRBJ1-2; D is possibly TRBD1 (5 bases). V was trimmed by 3 bases and J by 6 bases, leaving 11 bases between them. Germline-derived CDR1 and CDR2 are SQVTM and ANQGSEA. The CDR3 consists of 12 residues. The CDR3 nucleotides read TGCAGCGTTGATCTCTCAGGGAATGGCTACACCTTC. It specifies CSVDLSGNGYTF.

V is TRBV7-9 and J is TRBJ2-7; 9 nucleotides line up with TRBD1. Trimming took 0 bases from V and 3 from J; bases not matched to a gene: 3. The CDR3 is made up of 15 amino acids. CDR1 is SEHNR and CDR2 is FQNEAQ in the germline V gene (reference sequence). DNA of the CDR3: TGTGCCAGCAGCTTAGCTGGACAGGGGAACTACGAGCAGTACTTC. This translates into CASSLAGQGNYEQYF. Full variable domain (rest looked up from reference TRBV7-9 and TRBJ2-7): DTGVSQNPRHKITKRGQNVTFRCDPISEHNRLYWYRQTLGQGPEFLTYFQNEAQLEKSRLLSDRFSAERPKGSFSTLEIQRTEQGDSAMYLCASSLAGQGNYEQYFGPGTRLTVT.

CDR3: CASSPRLSQETQYF. The CDR3 coding sequence is TGTGCCAGCAGCCCCCGTTTGAGTCAAGAGACCCAGTACTTC. The chain combines TRBV7-8 with TRBJ2-5; D ambiguous. Germline V gives CDR1 SGHVS, CDR2 FQNEAQ. V dropped 5 bases and J dropped 2 bases, with 12 bases sitting between them. This CDR3 has 14 residues.

The chain uses TRBV7-9 and TRBJ2-1; 8 nucleotides agree with TRBD2. Per germline, CDR1 SEHNR and CDR2 FQNEAQ (reference sequence). The V gene end was trimmed by 3 bases and the J gene end by 7 bases; junction bases not matched to a gene: 2. The CDR3 has 13 residues. The CDR3: CASSFGTRNEQFF. CDR3 nucleotides: TGTGCCAGCAGCTTTGGGACTAGGAATGAGCAGTTCTTC.

J is TRBJ2-7 and V is TRBV7-9; D may match TRBD1 or TRBD2 (5 bases each). CDR1 and CDR2 from the germline V gene are SEHNR and FQNEAQ (reference sequence). This CDR3 is 12 amino acids long. V was cut by 7 bases and J by 6 bases, with 13 bases left in between. As DNA, the CDR3 is TGTGCCAGCAAGGTTGGGACGGGCGAGCAGTACTTC. It encodes CASKVGTGEQYF. The full variable domain, its missing parts supplied by reference TRBV7-9 and TRBJ2-7, is DTGVSQNPRHKITKRGQNVTFRCDPISEHNRLYWYRQTLGQGPEFLTYFQNEAQLEKSRLLSDRFSAERPKGSFSTLEIQRTEQGDSAMYLCASKVGTGEQYFGPGTRLTVT.

The V and J genes are TRBV27 and TRBJ2-3; 8 bases fit TRBD2. CDR3 length equals 16 residues. J lost 4 bases, V lost 2 bases, and 8 bases had no gene match. The germline CDR1 and CDR2 sequences are MNHEY and SMNVEV (reference sequence). The CDR3 DNA reads TGTGCCAGCAGTTTAATCAGATCGGGAGGGGCAGATACGCAGTATTTT. This sequence encodes CASSLIRSGGADTQYF.

The rearrangement joins TRBV11-2 to TRBJ2-5; TRBD2 matches at 8 bases. The V segment lost 1 base and the J segment 5 bases; nucleotides outside the gene matches: 15. The CDR3 sequence is 18 residues long. Germline-derived CDR1 and CDR2 are SGHAT and FQNNGV. CDR3 in DNA: TGTGCCAGCAGCTTAGGTTTGCTAGCGGGTTCAGGGAGGGAGACCCAGTACTTC. Protein sequence: CASSLGLLAGSGRETQYF.

The genes are TRBV27 and TRBJ2-1, with D unresolved. This CDR3 region has 15 residues. The V gene's germline CDR1 is MNHEY and CDR2 SMNVEV (reference sequence). Trimming shortened V by 3 bases and J by 0 bases, and 9 bases separated the two germline ends. The CDR3 sequence is CASSFRQSSYNEQFF. The DNA of the CDR3 is TGTGCCAGCAGTTTTCGGCAGAGCTCCTACAATGAGCAGTTCTTC.

The chain carries TRBV6-6 and TRBJ1-5; TRBD1 is a possible D gene (5 bases). The V and J ends lost 5 bases and 7 bases respectively, with 12 bases between them. This CDR3 contains 13 residues. Germline V gives CDR1 MNHNY, CDR2 SVGAGI (reference sequence). CDR3 bases: TGTGCCAGCAGTGACCCAGGGAACCAGCCCCAGCATTTT. Protein: CASSDPGNQPQHF.

J is TRBJ2-3 and V is TRBV4-3; tentatively, D is TRBD1 (5 bases). The ends were cut back, 2 bases at V and 6 bases at J, with 24 bases in the middle. Germline assignment: CDR1 LGHNA and CDR2 YSLEER. The CDR3 has 18 residues. CDR3 nucleotide sequence: TGCGCCAGCAGCCAATCACGGCGTGCACTGGGGCCCGAGGATACGCAGTATTTT. This codes for CASSQSRRALGPEDTQYF.

The chain employs TRBV29-1 and TRBJ2-1; D gene ambiguous. Per germline, CDR1 SQVTM and CDR2 ANQGSEA. Trimming removed 0 bases from V and 9 bases from J, with 3 bases in between. This CDR3 has 10 amino acids. CDR3 residues: CSVEEGEQFF. The CDR3 region has the DNA TGCAGCGTTGAAGAAGGTGAGCAGTTCTTC.

The chain recombines TRBV11-2 with TRBJ1-4; no reliable D call. There are 14 residues in the CDR3. V lost 2 bases to trimming and J lost 6 bases, with 10 bases between them. Per the germline V gene, CDR1 is SGHAT and CDR2 is FQNNGV. The DNA for the CDR3 is TGTGCCAGCAGCTTATTCCTATTCGATGAAAAACTGTTTTTT. It translates to CASSLFLFDEKLFF.

The J gene is TRBJ2-7, the V gene TRBV7-2, with D perhaps being TRBD1 or TRBD2 (5 bases each). Germline CDR1 and CDR2: SGHTA and FQGNSA. The V and J ends lost 11 bases and 6 bases respectively, with 14 bases between them. There are 11 residues in the CDR3. The CDR3 sequence is CALGTQGEQYF. The CDR3 nucleotides read TGTGCCCTGGGGACCCAAGGCGAGCAGTACTTC. The full variable domain, completed using reference TRBV7-2 and TRBJ2-7, is GAGVSQSPSNKVTEKGKDVELRCDPISGHTALYWYRQSLGQGLEFLIYFQGNSAPDKSGLPSDRFSAERTGGSVSTLTIQRTQQEDSAVYLCALGTQGEQYFGPGTRLTVT.

The chain's CDR3 is CAINPGQGIGDTQYF. In nucleotides, the CDR3 is TGTGCCATCAACCCGGGACAGGGGATTGGAGATACGCAGTATTTT. The genes are TRBV10-3 and TRBJ2-3; 10 nucleotides match TRBD1. V trimming: 7 bases; J trimming: 5 bases; junction bases outside the gene matches: 9. This CDR3 contains 15 residues. Germline CDR1 reads ENHRY; CDR2 reads SYGVKD.

The chain joins TRBV13 to TRBJ1-1; no reliable D call. Trimming took off 0 bases at V and 4 bases at J, with 9 bases between the two ends. This CDR3 spans 14 amino acids. In germline, CDR1 is PRHDT, CDR2 FYEKMQ (reference sequence). The DNA of the CDR3 is TGTGCCAGCAGCTTAGGCCGCGAGGTCACTGAAGCTTTCTTT. Amino acid sequence: CASSLGREVTEAFF.

V gene TRBV27 combines with J gene TRBJ2-7, with unresolved D. CDR3 length equals 13 residues. The germline V gene has CDR1 MNHEY and CDR2 SMNVEV (reference sequence). V was cut by 4 bases and J by 4 bases, with 11 bases left in between. The CDR3 sequence: CASSYINVYEQYF. CDR3 bases: TGTGCCAGCAGTTATATAAACGTTTACGAGCAGTACTTC.

CDR3 sequence (DNA): TGTGCCAGCAGCTTAGCGAGCGGGGAAGGGCGCTCTAACTATGGCTACACCTTC. Its translation is CASSLASGEGRSNYGYTF. The V and J genes are TRBV7-8 and TRBJ1-2; D gene ambiguous. This CDR3 has 18 residues. Germline loops: CDR1 SGHVS, CDR2 FQNEAQ. The germline V and J ends were trimmed by 0 bases and 0 bases, with 17 bases remaining between them.

This chain links TRBV6-1 with TRBJ1-2, with D possibly matching TRBD1 (6 bases). CDR3 length: 14 residues. The V and J ends lost 10 bases and 4 bases respectively, with 19 bases between them. Germline V lookup: CDR1 MNHNS, CDR2 SASEGT. The CDR3 here is CATVLGHPGYGYTF. The DNA for the CDR3 is TGTGCCACCGTGCTGGGACATCCAGGCTATGGCTACACCTTC.

The chain has TRBV7-6 and TRBJ1-4; D unresolved. Germline assignment: CDR1 SGHVS and CDR2 FNYEAQ. The CDR3 is made up of 14 amino acids. V dropped 5 bases and J dropped 3 bases, with 10 bases sitting between them. This CDR3 reads CASSGVVANEKLFF. The CDR3 DNA follows: TGTGCCAGCAGCGGGGTTGTTGCTAATGAAAAACTGTTTTTT.

The V and J genes are TRBV4-1 and TRBJ2-2; D is perhaps TRBD2 (6 bases). CDR1 and CDR2 (germline): MGHRA, YSYEKL. The CDR3 is 15 residues long. Trimming removed 1 base from V and 2 bases from J, with 8 bases in between. CDR3 residues: CASSQGRANTGELFF. The CDR3 nucleotides read TGCGCCAGCAGCCAAGGGAGGGCCAACACCGGGGAGCTGTTTTTT.

The chain uses TRBV15 and TRBJ1-5, with D hard to call. This CDR3 is 14 amino acids long. Germline CDR1 and CDR2: LNHNV and YYDKDF (reference sequence). The V and J ends lost 9 bases and 3 bases respectively, with 15 bases between them. CDR3 region: CATSQKRINQPQHF. The DNA of the CDR3 is TGTGCCACGTCACAGAAACGGATCAATCAGCCCCAGCATTTT. The full variable domain, completed using reference TRBV15 and TRBJ1-5, is DAMVIQNPRYQVTQFGKPVTLSCSQTLNHNVMYWYQQKSSQAPKLLFHYYDKDFNNEADTPDNFQSRRPNTSFCFLDIRSPGLGDTAMYLCATSQKRINQPQHFGDGTRLSIL.

A word on this clone: This CDR3 is also generated by other DNA sequences in the sample. The gene calls are TRBV27 and TRBJ2-3; no reliable D call. CDR1 is MNHEY and CDR2 is SMNVEV in the germline V gene (reference sequence). Trimming took off 3 bases at V and 2 bases at J, with 3 bases between the two ends. CDR3 length: 12 residues. CDR3 nucleotide sequence: TGTGCCAGCAGTTTTTCCACAGATACGCAGTATTTT. Translated, it gives CASSFSTDTQYF.

J is TRBJ2-1 and V is TRBV19; maybe TRBD2 (5 bases). V was shortened by 1 base and J by 0 bases, with 10 bases between the two germline ends. The CDR3 runs to 16 residues. The germline V gene has CDR1 LNHDA and CDR2 SQIVND (reference sequence). The CDR3, as DNA: TGTGCCAGTAGTATAGGGGAGCGGCTCTCCTACAATGAGCAGTTCTTC. Protein product: CASSIGERLSYNEQFF.

This chain joins TRBV4-2 and TRBJ2-7, with 9 bases lining up with TRBD2. The germline gives CDR1 LGHNA, CDR2 YNFKEQ. CDR3 length equals 15 residues. Trimming took 0 bases from V and 6 from J; bases not matched to a gene: 6. This CDR3 reads CASSQDLGLAAEQYF. The CDR3 DNA is TGTGCCAGCAGCCAAGATCTGGGACTAGCCGCCGAGCAGTACTTC.

This clone has more than one count but fewer than ten. V gene TRBV10-3 combines with J gene TRBJ1-1; D call uncertain. CDR3 length: 15 residues. Germline CDR1 and CDR2: ENHRY and SYGVKD. V was trimmed by 6 bases and J by 4 bases, leaving 18 bases between them. This CDR3 is CAIRRSDGLSTEAFF. CDR3 sequence (DNA): TGTGCCATCAGGAGATCGGACGGGTTGAGCACTGAAGCTTTCTTT.